The rows below give T cell receptor beta chains drawn from one sample of a study of blood T cell repertoires in COVID-19. Here immunoSEQ multiplex PCR was the method, and the copy in TCRdb shows in-frame clones only, minus some. The data show around 260,000 clones, approximately 93% seen once. The specimen was peripheral blood. These receptor sequences come from a woman younger than 45 with COVID-19, enrolled during active disease. CDR3s include the opening cysteine and the closing phenylalanine or tryptophan. Each record gives: D gene, clone size, J gene, V gene, CDR3 protein, CDR3 DNA. The D gene is left open where the match is weak. For some rows the clone size is stated as once, few or many, or as a class when expanded; others skip it.

d_gene: -; abundance: -; j_gene: TRBJ1-2; v_gene: TRBV3-1/TRBV3-2; CDR3aa: CASSQVFHRANYGYTF; CDR3nt: TGTGCCAGCAGCCAAGTATTCCACAGGGCTAACTATGGCTACACCTTC
d_gene: TRBD1; abundance: -; j_gene: TRBJ2-7; v_gene: TRBV5-4; CDR3aa: CASSLGQGPYEQYF; CDR3nt: TGTGCCAGCAGCTTGGGACAGGGACCCTACGAGCAGTACTTC
d_gene: TRBD1; abundance: -; j_gene: TRBJ1-6; v_gene: TRBV3-1/TRBV3-2; CDR3aa: CASSQDLTGDSPLHF; CDR3nt: TGTGCCAGCAGCCAAGATTTGACAGGGGATTCACCCCTCCACTTT
d_gene: -; abundance: -; j_gene: TRBJ1-1; v_gene: TRBV5-6; CDR3aa: CASSLGHNKNTEAFF; CDR3nt: TGTGCCAGCAGCTTGGGACATAACAAGAACACTGAAGCTTTCTTT
d_gene: TRBD2; abundance: -; j_gene: TRBJ2-5; v_gene: TRBV6-5; CDR3aa: CASRATSGSSETQYF; CDR3nt: TGTGCCAGCAGAGCTACTAGCGGGAGTTCAGAGACCCAGTACTTC
d_gene: TRBD1; abundance: -; j_gene: TRBJ1-2; v_gene: TRBV27; CDR3aa: CASSSRTGGFGYTF; CDR3nt: TGTGCCAGCAGTTCCAGGACAGGGGGCTTTGGCTACACCTTC
d_gene: -; abundance: -; j_gene: TRBJ2-4; v_gene: TRBV15; CDR3aa: CATSRMDKAKNIQYF; CDR3nt: TGTGCCACCAGCAGGATGGACAAAGCCAAAAACATTCAGTACTTC
d_gene: -; abundance: -; j_gene: TRBJ2-7; v_gene: TRBV29-1; CDR3aa: CSVEDLFRVLYF; CDR3nt: TGCAGCGTTGAAGATCTCTTCCGGGTCCTCTACTTC
d_gene: -; abundance: -; j_gene: TRBJ2-3; v_gene: TRBV10-1; CDR3aa: CASSGGSDTDTQYF; CDR3nt: TGCGCCAGCAGTGGTGGCAGCGACACAGATACGCAGTATTTT
d_gene: -; abundance: -; j_gene: TRBJ1-1; v_gene: TRBV6-5; CDR3aa: CASSHNLNTEAFF; CDR3nt: TGTGCCAGCAGCCACAATCTGAACACTGAAGCTTTCTTT
d_gene: -; abundance: many; j_gene: TRBJ1-2; v_gene: TRBV7-9; CDR3aa: CASSSPGGDYGYTF; CDR3nt: TGTGCCAGCAGCTCCCCTGGGGGCGACTATGGCTACACCTTC
d_gene: -; abundance: once; j_gene: TRBJ2-3; v_gene: TRBV12-3/TRBV12-4; CDR3aa: CASSPQSDTQYF; CDR3nt: TGTGCCAGCAGTCCGCAGTCAGATACGCAGTATTTT
d_gene: TRBD1; abundance: -; j_gene: TRBJ2-1; v_gene: TRBV29-1; CDR3aa: CSVEDREEYNEQFF; CDR3nt: TGCAGCGTTGAGGACAGGGAGGAATACAATGAGCAGTTCTTC
d_gene: -; abundance: -; j_gene: TRBJ1-1; v_gene: TRBV19; CDR3aa: CASSPIPDSTRHTEAFF; CDR3nt: TGTGCCAGTAGTCCTATACCGGACAGCACAAGACACACTGAAGCTTTCTTT
d_gene: -; abundance: -; j_gene: TRBJ1-1; v_gene: TRBV11-1; CDR3aa: CASSSGTMNTEAFF; CDR3nt: TGTGCCAGCAGCTCAGGGACTATGAACACTGAAGCTTTCTTT
d_gene: -; abundance: few; j_gene: TRBJ1-6; v_gene: TRBV3-1/TRBV3-2; CDR3aa: CASSHAGDSPLHF; CDR3nt: TGTGCCAGCAGCCACGCGGGGGATTCACCCCTCCACTTT
d_gene: TRBD2; abundance: -; j_gene: TRBJ2-2; v_gene: TRBV10-3; CDR3aa: CAIKAGGLTGELFF; CDR3nt: TGTGCCATCAAAGCGGGAGGGCTTACCGGGGAGCTGTTTTTT
d_gene: -; abundance: -; j_gene: TRBJ1-1; v_gene: TRBV29-1; CDR3aa: CSVERSLKPLAFF; CDR3nt: TGCAGCGTGGAGAGAAGCCTGAAACCTTTAGCTTTCTTT
d_gene: TRBD1; abundance: -; j_gene: TRBJ1-1; v_gene: TRBV28; CDR3aa: CASSFTTGVTTEAFF; CDR3nt: TGTGCCAGCAGCTTCACCACAGGGGTGACGACTGAAGCTTTCTTT
d_gene: -; abundance: -; j_gene: TRBJ2-7; v_gene: TRBV21-1; CDR3aa: CASSKAGGQTYEQYF; CDR3nt: TGTGCCAGCAGCAAAGCGGGGGGACAGACCTACGAGCAGTACTTC
d_gene: TRBD2; abundance: -; j_gene: TRBJ2-1; v_gene: TRBV6-1; CDR3aa: CASRDLAGGPDEQFF; CDR3nt: TGTGCCAGCAGGGATCTAGCGGGAGGGCCCGATGAGCAGTTCTTC
d_gene: TRBD1; abundance: -; j_gene: TRBJ1-3; v_gene: TRBV6-5; CDR3aa: CASTPGGYGNTIYF; CDR3nt: TGTGCCAGCACCCCAGGGGGATATGGAAACACCATATATTTT
d_gene: -; abundance: -; j_gene: TRBJ1-3; v_gene: TRBV5-5; CDR3aa: CASSLEGRSGNTIYF; CDR3nt: TGTGCCAGCAGCTTGGAGGGGCGCTCTGGAAACACCATATATTTT
d_gene: TRBD1; abundance: once; j_gene: TRBJ1-1; v_gene: TRBV28; CDR3aa: CASSPWAGQATVNTEAFF; CDR3nt: TGTGCCAGCAGTCCCTGGGCCGGACAGGCTACAGTGAACACTGAAGCTTTCTTT
d_gene: -; abundance: -; j_gene: TRBJ2-7; v_gene: TRBV6-1; CDR3aa: CASSDPFSGFEQYF; CDR3nt: TGTGCCAGCAGTGATCCGTTTTCGGGGTTCGAGCAGTACTTC
d_gene: -; abundance: -; j_gene: TRBJ2-5; v_gene: TRBV20-1; CDR3aa: CSASVPGRGETQYF; CDR3nt: TGCAGTGCTAGTGTACCTGGCAGGGGAGAGACCCAGTACTTC
d_gene: -; abundance: once; j_gene: TRBJ1-2; v_gene: TRBV7-8; CDR3aa: CASSLAPTDWSGYTF; CDR3nt: TGTGCCAGCAGCTTAGCACCGACAGACTGGTCGGGCTACACCTTC
d_gene: TRBD2; abundance: -; j_gene: TRBJ2-5; v_gene: TRBV7-3; CDR3aa: CASSSPGTSGGETQYF; CDR3nt: TGTGCCAGCAGCTCGCCAGGGACTAGCGGCGGAGAGACCCAGTACTTC
d_gene: -; abundance: -; j_gene: TRBJ1-4; v_gene: TRBV2; CDR3aa: CASRDRDMASEKLFF; CDR3nt: TGTGCCAGCAGGGACCGGGACATGGCAAGTGAAAAACTGTTTTTT
d_gene: TRBD2; abundance: -; j_gene: TRBJ2-1; v_gene: TRBV7-3; CDR3aa: CASSSRGGRAGNEQFF; CDR3nt: TGTGCCAGCAGCTCTCGTGGCGGGAGGGCCGGGAATGAGCAGTTCTTC
d_gene: -; abundance: few; j_gene: TRBJ1-1; v_gene: TRBV2; CDR3aa: CASSLHTEVNTEAFF; CDR3nt: TGTGCCAGCAGCCTTCACACAGAAGTGAACACTGAAGCTTTCTTT
d_gene: -; abundance: -; j_gene: TRBJ2-3; v_gene: TRBV6-5; CDR3aa: CASSTTSTDTQYF; CDR3nt: TGTGCCAGCAGTACCACAAGCACAGATACGCAGTATTTT
d_gene: -; abundance: -; j_gene: TRBJ2-3; v_gene: TRBV19; CDR3aa: CASIGGEWGQDTQYF; CDR3nt: TGTGCCAGTATCGGGGGTGAATGGGGTCAAGATACGCAGTATTTT
d_gene: -; abundance: -; j_gene: TRBJ1-2; v_gene: TRBV11-2; CDR3aa: CASSPRPGYGYTF; CDR3nt: TGTGCCAGCAGCCCCCGGCCGGGGTATGGCTACACCTTC
d_gene: TRBD1; abundance: -; j_gene: TRBJ1-1; v_gene: TRBV19; CDR3aa: CASSGTGGSVLDTEAFF; CDR3nt: TGTGCCAGTAGTGGTACAGGGGGCTCTGTTCTGGACACTGAAGCTTTCTTT
d_gene: -; abundance: -; j_gene: TRBJ1-3; v_gene: TRBV19; CDR3aa: CASSHHRELGNTIYF; CDR3nt: TGTGCCAGTAGTCATCACAGGGAACTTGGAAACACCATATATTTT
d_gene: -; abundance: -; j_gene: TRBJ2-3; v_gene: TRBV27; CDR3aa: CASSSPGLGDTQYF; CDR3nt: TGTGCCAGCAGTTCGCCGGGACTTGGAGATACGCAGTATTTT
d_gene: TRBD2; abundance: -; j_gene: TRBJ2-3; v_gene: TRBV2; CDR3aa: CARSLAGTSTDTQYF; CDR3nt: TGTGCCAGGAGTCTAGCGGGTACTAGCACAGATACGCAGTATTTT
d_gene: TRBD1; abundance: -; j_gene: TRBJ1-3; v_gene: TRBV2; CDR3aa: CASSVDREVGNTIYF; CDR3nt: TGTGCCAGCAGTGTCGACAGGGAAGTCGGAAACACCATATATTTT
d_gene: -; abundance: -; j_gene: TRBJ2-7; v_gene: TRBV27; CDR3aa: CASSLRGGAFKGEQYF; CDR3nt: TGTGCCAGCAGCCTTAGAGGAGGGGCGTTTAAGGGGGAGCAGTACTTC
d_gene: -; abundance: -; j_gene: TRBJ1-3; v_gene: TRBV7-3; CDR3aa: CASSFFTWGPHSGNTIYF; CDR3nt: TGTGCCAGCAGCTTTTTTACCTGGGGGCCCCACTCTGGAAACACCATATATTTT
d_gene: -; abundance: -; j_gene: TRBJ2-7; v_gene: TRBV2; CDR3aa: CAGRKRSESYEQYF; CDR3nt: TGTGCCGGCCGTAAACGTAGCGAATCCTACGAGCAGTACTTC
d_gene: -; abundance: -; j_gene: TRBJ1-1; v_gene: TRBV7-9; CDR3aa: CASQGQENTEAFF; CDR3nt: TGTGCCTCGCAGGGTCAGGAGAACACTGAAGCTTTCTTT
d_gene: TRBD1; abundance: -; j_gene: TRBJ2-7; v_gene: TRBV11-3; CDR3aa: CASSLETGVDHEQYF; CDR3nt: TGTGCCAGCAGCCTAGAGACAGGGGTAGACCACGAGCAGTACTTC
d_gene: -; abundance: -; j_gene: TRBJ1-1; v_gene: TRBV19; CDR3aa: CASSTSGTLSAEAFF; CDR3nt: TGTGCCAGTAGCACCTCCGGGACACTGAGCGCTGAAGCTTTCTTT
d_gene: TRBD2; abundance: -; j_gene: TRBJ2-7; v_gene: TRBV27; CDR3aa: CASSLTSGMNYEQYF; CDR3nt: TGTGCCAGCAGTTTGACTAGCGGGATGAACTACGAGCAGTACTTC
d_gene: -; abundance: -; j_gene: TRBJ1-2; v_gene: TRBV29-1; CDR3aa: CSVRRVLNYGYTF; CDR3nt: TGCAGCGTTCGCAGGGTTTTAAACTATGGCTACACCTTC